This entry describes one T cell receptor beta chain. The target antigen is unknown. Sequenced by immunoSEQ multiplex PCR; TCRdb stores in-frame clones only, minus some. Here the sample spans roughly 200,000 clones, about 95% being singletons. CDR1 is KGHSH, CDR2 LQKENI, per germline. V shed 4 bases and J 2 bases; nucleotides not matched to a gene: 14. The CDR3 covers 17 residues. This sample was taken from a study of T cell responses to AZD1222 COVID-19 vaccine. Whole-study findings and limits: All repertoire sampling was performed exclusively after the peak T cell response. At baseline, just a handful of AZD1222 recipients tested seropositive. There were mostly white British donors and more females than males, and clonal diversity was possibly underestimated. Nearly half of the spike-specific TCRs reportedly recognize variant regions that carry no mutations.

The chain has TRBV18 and TRBJ2-7, with TRBD2 matching 7 bases. The TCR was taken from an adult who received the MenACWY meningococcal vaccine as a control. The starting material was peripheral blood, obtained 28 days after the second dose of the MenACWY control vaccine. CDR3 in DNA: TGTGCCAGCTCACGAGGGGAGGGCCAGGCCTTCCCCTACGAGCAGTACTTC. Its translation: CASSRGEGQAFPYEQYF.